The TCR beta chain described here comes from a study of regulatory T cells in long-lasting Graves disease. Time point indicated: newly diagnosed GD, antithyroid drugs for less than 3 months. There was RNA extracted from PBMCs, and the TCR library was made from it. For TCR beta, libraries came from iRepertoire HTBI primers and Arm-PCR of CDR3 regions. MiXCR was run by TCRdb on the multiplex PCR reads, yielding one entry per CDR3 protein. The sample lists some 490,000 distinct CDR3 sequences; approximately 12% were seen once. This clonotype was observed many times. These sequences were also reported in another study, on T cells in Graves' hyperthyroidism and ophthalmopathy. That paper adds: Stability of Graves' hyperthyroidism was defined as absent ophthalmopathy progression within 18 months. Initially, a first-round RT-PCR of the TCR CDR3 employed the HTBI primer set. From stable hyperthyroidism, ophthalmopathy was separated by a 13 V-J model. With a median lead of around 6.7 months before onset, the model predicted ophthalmopathy.

The sequence was collected from a woman aged 25 to 45 with Graves disease. The material was peripheral blood mononuclear cells (PBMCs), obtained at new diagnosis, from a patient treated with antithyroid drugs.

The CDR3 DNA follows: TGTGCCAGCAGCGGGGTAGCGGGCGCTAGCACAGATACGCAGTATTTT. Protein: CASSGVAGASTDTQYF. The rearrangement uses TRBV7-3 and TRBJ2-3, with TRBD2 identical over 7 bases. The ends lost 5 bases at V and 0 bases at J; junction bases unmatched: 8. The CDR3 consists of 16 residues. The germline gives CDR1 SGHTA, CDR2 FQGTGA.